The following is a T cell receptor (beta chain) sequence with its context. The antigen this receptor binds is unknown. No quality values exist for individual bases; no much larger clone is one base distant. The donors were healthy, HIV-negative adults with no recently reported acute infections or vaccinations. Every donor was a Caucasian adult residing in Nashville, Tennessee, USA. Magnetic negative selection was used to enrich CD4+ T cells, after which naive cells were positively selected on CD45RA and the negative fraction became the memory subset. Blood was obtained by leukapheresis, after which PBMCs were separated by Ficoll-Histopaque density gradient centrifugation and cryopreserved in liquid nitrogen vapor phase. Analytical flow cytometry was used to check the purity and quantity of each magnetically sorted T cell population. Genomic DNA was isolated from every sorted fraction and measured by UV absorbance on a Nanodrop 2000c.

The germline V gene yields MDHEN for CDR1 and SYDVKM for CDR2. The CDR3 has 17 amino acids, counting the end cysteine and phenylalanine. The read is trimmed to its CDR3 DNA, 51 bases read in frame from base 1. At the junction V is shortened by 6 bases and J by 1 base, with 19 bases in between. This entry belongs to a study of shared clonotypes between healthy human individuals (dated by TCRdb to 2018 to 2020). Looking at the study overall: The cohort included three men and two women between 18 and 49 years of age. To increase sequencing depth and limit assay-specific biases, TCR repertoire library preparation and sequencing were carried out by different laboratories using diverse techniques. Leukapheresis yielded between about 0.85 and 9.5 billion PBMCs per donor. Per donor, three plates each were used for CD4 naive and CD4 memory, two for CD8 naive, and one for CD8 memory. To estimate repertoire size and how much clonotypes are shared between individuals, the study performed deep sequencing of blood TCR repertoires from about five healthy adults.

Using the deep immunoSEQ assay, TCR CDR3 regions were amplified from genomic DNA by multiplex PCR. Extracted genomic DNA from each cell subset was spread evenly across all wells of several immunoSEQ 96-well plates, with each plate serving as a replicate. For sorted subsets, each replicate PCR was loaded with 200 ng genomic DNA, equivalent to some 31,000 T cell genomes. Purified libraries were measured with a Qubit 3.0 fluorometer, size-checked on a Bioanalyzer 2100, and measured again with the KAPA Library Quantification kit. Each immunoSEQ 96-well plate was sequenced on its own single-read 150-cycle Illumina NextSeq 550 flow cell. Turning to the authors' computational methods: Because the immunoSEQ output held only junctional sequences and lacked quality scores, the filtering could not match the filtering applied to full-length reads. To assign V/J genes and CDR3, sequences were annotated against IMGT germline references using PyIR, a Python wrapper for IgBLAST v1.9. Reads were removed for weak V/J assignments (E-value above 1e-6), missing CDR3, stop codons, out-of-frame junctions, or ambiguous translated residues. V3J clonotypes were defined as sequences sharing the same inferred V gene, J gene, and CDR3 amino acid sequence. To compute the percentage overlap between repertoires, the number of shared unique clonotypes was divided by the size of the smaller repertoire. Richness of each repertoire was evaluated using RTK rarefaction, the Chao1 estimator, and Recon v2.1 estimates of unobserved clonotypes. Generation probabilities for all TCRbeta clonotypes obtained by the gDNA method from a handful of donors were computed using OLGA. The source is immuneACCESS, and TCRdb retained only in-frame sequences with V and J called. Part of the clones is not carried over; for the studies checked, unresolved V genes explain less than half of this, and the remainder is unexplained. V and J calls plus clone size are reproduced from that table; the DNA served to infer D and trimming. Across this sample there are around 1.5 million clones, with around 98% seen only once. The ten largest make up around 0.47% of the sample.

Study-wide conclusions, independent of this receptor: Based on pairwise subsampling, the degree of clonotype sharing among donors was expected to be affected by sequencing depth. Even with the large sequencing depth, rarefaction of the sorted-subset datasets indicated that sequencing was incomplete. Sampling was limited to blood, and TCR repertoires in tissue likely differ from TCR repertoires in blood. When several donors were compared, the shared fraction of clonotypes was about 5% for naive CD4, roughly 3.3% for naive CD8, roughly 2.5% for memory CD4, and around 0.37% for memory CD8. Larger estimated clonotype richness was generally found for naive subsets than for memory subsets. Clonotypes shared by all four sorted-subset donors showed higher generation probabilities than non-shared clonotypes. Because the study included a small number of donors, the genetic and exposure-history diversity represented was limited.

This receptor was taken from a man in his thirties or forties in good health. Recombination joined TRBV28 with TRBJ2-4; the D segment could be TRBD1, given 5 matching bases. The sequenced sample consisted of naive CD4+ T cells sorted from blood. The cell subset or site label on this specimen signifies: CD45RA+ positively selected. The CDR3 reads as follows: CASRGREFLVAKNIQYF. The DNA reads as follows: TGTGCCAGCAGGGGGCGCGAGTTTTTAGTGGCCAAAAACATTCAGTACTTC.